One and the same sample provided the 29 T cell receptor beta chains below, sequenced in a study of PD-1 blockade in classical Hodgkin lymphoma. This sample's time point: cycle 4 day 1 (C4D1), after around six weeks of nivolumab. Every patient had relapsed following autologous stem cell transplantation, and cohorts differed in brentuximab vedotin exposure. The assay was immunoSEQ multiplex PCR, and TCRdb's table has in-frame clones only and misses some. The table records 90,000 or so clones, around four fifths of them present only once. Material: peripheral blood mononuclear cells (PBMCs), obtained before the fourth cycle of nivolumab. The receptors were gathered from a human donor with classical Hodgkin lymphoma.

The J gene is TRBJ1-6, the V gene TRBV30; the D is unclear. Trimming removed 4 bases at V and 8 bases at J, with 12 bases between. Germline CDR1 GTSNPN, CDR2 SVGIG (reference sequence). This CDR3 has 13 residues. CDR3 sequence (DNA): TGTGCCTGGACGTGGGAGAGAGATTCACCCCTCCACTTT. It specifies CAWTWERDSPLHF.

Here the CDR3 reads CASSLKGIGAGGPDTQYF. The CDR3 bases are TGTGCCAGCAGCCTTAAAGGGATAGGCGCGGGGGGGCCAGATACGCAGTATTTT. This chain joins TRBV4-2 and TRBJ2-3, with 9 bases lining up with TRBD2. Germline V lookup: CDR1 LGHNA, CDR2 YNFKEQ. V trimming: 4 bases; J trimming: 4 bases; junction bases outside the gene matches: 15. This CDR3 has 18 residues.

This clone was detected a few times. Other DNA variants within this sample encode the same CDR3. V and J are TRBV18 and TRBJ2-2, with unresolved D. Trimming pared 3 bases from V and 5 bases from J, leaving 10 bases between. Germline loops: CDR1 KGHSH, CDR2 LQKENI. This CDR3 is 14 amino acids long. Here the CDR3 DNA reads TGTGCCAGCTCACCTGACACCAGGACCGGGGAGCTGTTTTTT. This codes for CASSPDTRTGELFF.

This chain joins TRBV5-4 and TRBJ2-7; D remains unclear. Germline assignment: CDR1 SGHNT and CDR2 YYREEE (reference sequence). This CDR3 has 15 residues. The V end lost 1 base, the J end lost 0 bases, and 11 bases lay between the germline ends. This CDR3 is CASSLQSTSSYEQYF. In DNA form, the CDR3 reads TGTGCCAGCAGCTTGCAGTCTACGAGCTCCTACGAGCAGTACTTC. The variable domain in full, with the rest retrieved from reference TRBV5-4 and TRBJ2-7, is ETGVTQSPTHLIKTRGQQVTLRCSSQSGHNTVSWYQQALGQGPQFIFQYYREEENGRGNFPPRFSGLQFPNYSSELNVNALELDDSALYLCASSLQSTSSYEQYFGPGTRLTVT.

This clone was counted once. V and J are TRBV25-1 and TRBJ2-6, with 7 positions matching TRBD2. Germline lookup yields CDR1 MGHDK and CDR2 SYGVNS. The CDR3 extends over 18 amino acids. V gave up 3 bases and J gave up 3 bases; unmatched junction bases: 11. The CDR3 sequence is CASSDFGGGFSGANVLTF. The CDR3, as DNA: TGTGCCAGCAGTGACTTCGGGGGAGGGTTCAGTGGGGCCAACGTCCTGACTTTC.

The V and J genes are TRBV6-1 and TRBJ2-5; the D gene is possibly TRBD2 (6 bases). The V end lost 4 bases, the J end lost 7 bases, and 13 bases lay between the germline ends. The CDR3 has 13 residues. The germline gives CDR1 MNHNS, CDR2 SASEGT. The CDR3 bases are TGTGCCAGCAGTGGGGGGACCGGGGGGACCCAGTACTTC. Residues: CASSGGTGGTQYF.

CDR3 protein: CATRGSGANVLTF. CDR3 DNA sequence: TGTGCCACCCGGGGCTCTGGGGCCAACGTCCTGACTTTC. V is TRBV18 and J is TRBJ2-6; a weak D match, TRBD2 (5 bases). Germline CDR1 and CDR2: KGHSH and LQKENI. This CDR3 is built from 13 residues. V lost 10 bases to trimming and J lost 0 bases, with 7 bases between them.

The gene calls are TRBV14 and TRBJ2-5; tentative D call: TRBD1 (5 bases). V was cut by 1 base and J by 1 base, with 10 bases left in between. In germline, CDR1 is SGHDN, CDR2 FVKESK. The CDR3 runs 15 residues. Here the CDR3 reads CASSQGSGIQETQYF. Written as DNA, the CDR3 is TGTGCCAGCAGCCAAGGTTCAGGGATCCAAGAGACCCAGTACTTC.

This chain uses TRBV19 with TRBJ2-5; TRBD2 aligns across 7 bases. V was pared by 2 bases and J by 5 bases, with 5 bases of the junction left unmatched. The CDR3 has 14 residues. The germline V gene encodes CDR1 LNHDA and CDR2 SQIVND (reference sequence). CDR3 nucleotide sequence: TGTGCCAGTAGTATATATGGGGAGGGGGAGACCCAGTACTTC. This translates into CASSIYGEGETQYF. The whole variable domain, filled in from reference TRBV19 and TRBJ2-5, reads DGGITQSPKYLFRKEGQNVTLSCEQNLNHDAMYWYRQDPGQGLRLIYYSQIVNDFQKGDIAEGYSVSREKKESFPLTVTSAQKNPTAFYLCASSIYGEGETQYFGPGTRLLVL.

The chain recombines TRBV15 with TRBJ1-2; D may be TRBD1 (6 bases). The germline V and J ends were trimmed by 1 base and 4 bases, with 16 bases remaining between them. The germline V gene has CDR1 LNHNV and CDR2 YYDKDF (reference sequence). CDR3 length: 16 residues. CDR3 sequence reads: CATSRVGLGAGYGYTF. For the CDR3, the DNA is TGTGCCACCAGCAGAGTTGGTTTGGGGGCGGGCTATGGCTACACCTTC. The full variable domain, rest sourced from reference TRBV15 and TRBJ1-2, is DAMVIQNPRYQVTQFGKPVTLSCSQTLNHNVMYWYQQKSSQAPKLLFHYYDKDFNNEADTPDNFQSRRPNTSFCFLDIRSPGLGDTAMYLCATSRVGLGAGYGYTFGSGTRLTVV.

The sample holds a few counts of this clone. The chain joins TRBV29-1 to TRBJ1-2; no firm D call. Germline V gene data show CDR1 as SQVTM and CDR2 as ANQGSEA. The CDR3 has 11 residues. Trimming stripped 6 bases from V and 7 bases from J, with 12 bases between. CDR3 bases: TGCAGCGTGGACCTTACGGGTGGCTACACCTTC. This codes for CSVDLTGGYTF.

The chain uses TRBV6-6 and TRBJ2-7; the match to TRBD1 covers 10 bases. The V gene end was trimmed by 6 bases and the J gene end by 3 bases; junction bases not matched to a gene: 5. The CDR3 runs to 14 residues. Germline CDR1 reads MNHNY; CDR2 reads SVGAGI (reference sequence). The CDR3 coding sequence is TGTGCCAGCAGAGGGACAGGGGAAGACTACGAGCAGTACTTC. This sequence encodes CASRGTGEDYEQYF.

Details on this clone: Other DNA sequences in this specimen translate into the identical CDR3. The CDR3 region is CASSPGRSNQPQHF. CDR3 nucleotide sequence: TGTGCCAGCAGCCCCGGGCGTAGCAATCAGCCCCAGCATTTT. The genes are TRBV7-9 and TRBJ1-5, with no clear D. This CDR3 has 14 amino acids. Germline V gives CDR1 SEHNR, CDR2 FQNEAQ (reference sequence). V lost 5 bases and J lost 0, with 8 bases in between.

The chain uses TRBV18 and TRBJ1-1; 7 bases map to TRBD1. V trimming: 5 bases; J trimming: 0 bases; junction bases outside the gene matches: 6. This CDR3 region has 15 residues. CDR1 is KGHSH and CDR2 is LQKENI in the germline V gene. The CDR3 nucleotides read TGTGCCAGCTCAGCCGTGGGACAGTTGAACACTGAAGCTTTCTTT. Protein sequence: CASSAVGQLNTEAFF.

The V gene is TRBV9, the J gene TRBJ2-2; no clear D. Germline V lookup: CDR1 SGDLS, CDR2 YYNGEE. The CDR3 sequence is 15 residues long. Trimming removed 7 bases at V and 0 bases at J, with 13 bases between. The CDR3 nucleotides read TGTGCCAGCCAACAAGGTCGCTCGAACACCGGGGAGCTGTTTTTT. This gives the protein CASQQGRSNTGELFF.

For the CDR3, the DNA is TGTGCCAGCAGTAATCAGGGGGATCAGCCCCAGCATTTT. It encodes CASSNQGDQPQHF. V is TRBV2 and J is TRBJ1-5, with 7 bases identical to TRBD1. Per germline, CDR1 SNHLY and CDR2 FYNNEI. This CDR3 spans 13 amino acids. The junction had 3 bases not matched to a gene; V was cut back by 5 bases and J by 5 bases.

The CDR3 reads CASSAIGQGSYEQYF. The DNA for the CDR3 is TGTGCCAGCAGTGCCATTGGTCAGGGATCCTACGAGCAGTACTTC. The J gene is TRBJ2-7, the V gene TRBV6-1; a possible D gene is TRBD1 (5 bases). This CDR3 is built from 15 residues. Per the germline V gene, CDR1 is MNHNS and CDR2 is SASEGT. The V end was cut by 4 bases, the J end by 1 base, with 14 bases between.

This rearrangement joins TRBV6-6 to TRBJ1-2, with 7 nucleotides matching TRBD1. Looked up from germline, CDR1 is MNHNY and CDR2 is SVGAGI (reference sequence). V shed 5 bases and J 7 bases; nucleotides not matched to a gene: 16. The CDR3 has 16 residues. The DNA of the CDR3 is TGTGCCAGCAGTCCCACCTACCTCGACAGGGCTGGTGGCTACACCTTC. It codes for CASSPTYLDRAGGYTF.

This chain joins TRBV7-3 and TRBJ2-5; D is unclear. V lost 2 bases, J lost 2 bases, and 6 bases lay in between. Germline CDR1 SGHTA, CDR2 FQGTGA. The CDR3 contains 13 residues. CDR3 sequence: CASSLELQETQYF. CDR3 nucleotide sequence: TGTGCCAGCAGCTTAGAGCTTCAAGAGACCCAGTACTTC.

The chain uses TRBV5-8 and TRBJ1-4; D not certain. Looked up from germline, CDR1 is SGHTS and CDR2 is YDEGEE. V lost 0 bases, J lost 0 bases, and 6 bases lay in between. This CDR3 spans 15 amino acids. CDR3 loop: CASSLGVATNEKLFF. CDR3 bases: TGTGCCAGCAGCTTGGGGGTGGCAACTAATGAAAAACTGTTTTTT. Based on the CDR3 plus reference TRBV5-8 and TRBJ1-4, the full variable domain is EAGVTQSPTHLIKTRGQQATLRCSPISGHTSVYWYQQALGLGLQFLLWYDEGEERNRGNFPPRFSGRQFPNYSSELNVNALELEDSALYLCASSLGVATNEKLFFGSGTQLSVL.

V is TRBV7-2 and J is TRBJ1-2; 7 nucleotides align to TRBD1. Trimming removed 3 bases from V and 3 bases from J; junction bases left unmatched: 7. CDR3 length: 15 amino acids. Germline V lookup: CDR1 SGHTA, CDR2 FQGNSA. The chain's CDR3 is CASSFLGQAHYGYTF. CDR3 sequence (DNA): TGTGCCAGCAGCTTTCTCGGACAGGCACACTATGGCTACACCTTC.

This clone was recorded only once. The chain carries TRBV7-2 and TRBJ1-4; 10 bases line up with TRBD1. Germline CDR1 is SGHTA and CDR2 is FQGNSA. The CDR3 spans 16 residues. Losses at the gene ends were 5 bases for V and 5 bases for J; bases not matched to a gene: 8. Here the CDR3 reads CASSPGQGRENEKLFF. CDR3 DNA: TGTGCCAGCAGCCCGGGACAGGGGAGGGAAAATGAAAAACTGTTTTTT.

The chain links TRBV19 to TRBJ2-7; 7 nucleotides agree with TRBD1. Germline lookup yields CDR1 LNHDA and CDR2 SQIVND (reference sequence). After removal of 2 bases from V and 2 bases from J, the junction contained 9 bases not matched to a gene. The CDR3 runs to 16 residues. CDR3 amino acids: CASSISEGTEAYEQYF. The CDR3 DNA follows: TGTGCCAGTAGTATATCCGAAGGGACAGAAGCCTACGAGCAGTACTTC.

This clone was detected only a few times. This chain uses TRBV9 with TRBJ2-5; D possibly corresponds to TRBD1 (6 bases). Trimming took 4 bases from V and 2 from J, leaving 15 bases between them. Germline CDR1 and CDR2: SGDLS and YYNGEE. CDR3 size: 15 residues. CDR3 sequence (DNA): TGTGCCAGCAGCCCTCAGAGGGGGATTCAAGAGACCCAGTACTTC. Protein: CASSPQRGIQETQYF.

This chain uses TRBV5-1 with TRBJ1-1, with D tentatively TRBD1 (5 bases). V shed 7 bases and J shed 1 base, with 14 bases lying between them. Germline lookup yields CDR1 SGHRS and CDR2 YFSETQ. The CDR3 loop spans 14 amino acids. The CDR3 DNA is TGCGCCAGCTCCAGGACACGCGGGAACACTGAAGCTTTCTTT. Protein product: CASSRTRGNTEAFF.

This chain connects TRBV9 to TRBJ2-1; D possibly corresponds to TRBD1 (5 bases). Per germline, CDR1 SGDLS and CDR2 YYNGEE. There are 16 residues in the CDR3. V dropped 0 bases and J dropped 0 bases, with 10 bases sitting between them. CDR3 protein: CASSVAGSRSYNEQFF. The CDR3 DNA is TGTGCCAGCAGCGTAGCAGGGTCTCGCTCCTACAATGAGCAGTTCTTC.

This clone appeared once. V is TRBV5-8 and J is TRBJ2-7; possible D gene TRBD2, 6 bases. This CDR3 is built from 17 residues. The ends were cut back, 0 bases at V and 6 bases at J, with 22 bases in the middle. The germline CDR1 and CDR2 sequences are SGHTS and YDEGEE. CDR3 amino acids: CASSLAIGPGEEVEQYF. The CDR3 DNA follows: TGTGCCAGCAGCTTGGCCATCGGGCCTGGGGAGGAGGTCGAGCAGTACTTC.

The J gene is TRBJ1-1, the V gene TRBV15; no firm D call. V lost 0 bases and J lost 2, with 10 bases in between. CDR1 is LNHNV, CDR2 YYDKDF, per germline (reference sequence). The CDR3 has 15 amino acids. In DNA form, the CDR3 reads TGTGCCACCAGCAGAGAGAGAGCCCTCAACACTGAAGCTTTCTTT. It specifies CATSRERALNTEAFF. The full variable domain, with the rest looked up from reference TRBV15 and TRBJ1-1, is DAMVIQNPRYQVTQFGKPVTLSCSQTLNHNVMYWYQQKSSQAPKLLFHYYDKDFNNEADTPDNFQSRRPNTSFCFLDIRSPGLGDTAMYLCATSRERALNTEAFFGQGTRLTVV.

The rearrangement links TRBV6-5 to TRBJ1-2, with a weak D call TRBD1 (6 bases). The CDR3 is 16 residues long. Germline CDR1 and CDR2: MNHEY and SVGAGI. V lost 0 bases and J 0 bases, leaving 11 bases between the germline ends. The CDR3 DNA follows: TGTGCCAGCAGTTACTCGAGGGACATCGCTAACTATGGCTACACCTTC. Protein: CASSYSRDIANYGYTF.